This TCR beta chain was sequenced for a study of T cell responses to AZD1222 COVID-19 vaccine. Notes on the study in general: Recipients of AZD1222 seropositive at baseline numbered only 6 or 7. With dominance at 160-218 and 743-854, vaccine-associated CD4 TCRs spanned spike. Females outnumbered males among donors, who were mostly white British; clonal diversity was possibly underestimated.

The CDR3 consists of 16 residues. From germline, CDR1 is SGDLS and CDR2 YYNGEE. V dropped 0 bases and J dropped 0 bases, with 10 bases sitting between them. On this clone itself: What it recognizes is unknown.

Clones were read by immunoSEQ multiplex PCR, and TCRdb kept only the in-frame ones, dropping some. The profile shows 110,000 or so clones, roughly 90% of them singletons. This clonotype was obtained from an adult in good health. Here the sequenced sample was peripheral blood, taken on day 0 of AZD1222 vaccination. The genes are TRBV9 and TRBJ2-1; D is undetermined. The CDR3 here is CASSVVGGSSYNEQFF. The CDR3 region has the DNA TGTGCCAGCAGCGTAGTAGGCGGCAGCTCCTACAATGAGCAGTTCTTC.